This T cell receptor beta chain was sequenced for a study of blood T cell repertoires in COVID-19. This CDR3 region has 15 residues. J gave up 10 bases and V 1 base, and 7 bases lay outside the gene matches. The germline V gene has CDR1 MNHEY and CDR2 SVGEGT. Clones were sequenced by immunoSEQ multiplex PCR, and TCRdb holds only the in-frame ones, with some missing. Of over 150,000 clones in the sample, roughly four fifths were seen once. Sequencing was carried out using peripheral blood. V is TRBV6-2 or TRBV6-3 and J is TRBJ1-6, with TRBD1 matching over 7 bases. This receptor was taken from a woman aged 80 or over with COVID-19, enrolled during active disease. For the CDR3, the DNA is TGTGCCAGCAGTTACTTTGGGACAGACCGCTCACCCCTCCACTTT. It codes for CASSYFGTDRSPLHF.